This T cell receptor beta chain originates from a study of blood T cell repertoires in COVID-19. Here immunoSEQ multiplex PCR was the method, and the copy in TCRdb shows in-frame clones only, minus some. The sample shows fewer than 200,000 clones, 87% of them seen only once. From germline, CDR1 is MNHEY and CDR2 SVGAGI. There are 13 residues in the CDR3. Trimming cost V 6 bases and J 1 base; bases outside gene matches: 0. Sequencing was done on a sample of peripheral blood. The TCR sequence derives from a man aged 55 to 69 with active or convalescent COVID-19. J is TRBJ1-5 and V is TRBV6-5; 7 bases are shared with TRBD1. The CDR3 DNA sequence: TGTGCCAGCAGGGACAGGAGCAATCAGCCCCAGCATTTT. Its translation: CASRDRSNQPQHF.